Listed here are 28 T cell receptor beta chains from one sample, sequenced in a study of OX40 agonist ivuxolimab in advanced cancers. The repertoire was sequenced with immunoSEQ multiplex PCR; TCRdb's copy has only in-frame clones and lacks some. The table has over 90,000 clones, 94% seen once. The specimen comprised CD4+ or CD8+ T cells sorted from blood, sampled in a trial of the OX40 agonist ivuxolimab. Source of these receptors: an adult with an advanced solid tumor such as melanoma, head and neck, liver or kidney cancer.

V and J are TRBV5-1 and TRBJ2-3; 10 bases map to TRBD2. Germline V gene sequence: CDR1 SGHRS, CDR2 YFSETQ. Germline trimming cut 4 bases from V and 3 bases from J; bases unmatched to any gene: 8. The CDR3 is made up of 16 amino acids. The CDR3 spells CASSKTSGVNTDTQYF. In DNA form, the CDR3 reads TGCGCCAGCAGCAAAACTAGCGGGGTAAATACAGATACGCAGTATTTT.

The chain carries TRBV5-1 and TRBJ2-1; possibly TRBD1 or TRBD2 for D (5 bases each). The CDR3 covers 16 residues. The germline V gene has CDR1 SGHRS and CDR2 YFSETQ. V was trimmed by 3 bases and J by 8 bases, leaving 21 bases between them. Here the CDR3 DNA reads TGCGCCAGCAGCTCCCCCGGGGCCCCGTGGTCTGATGAGCAGTTCTTC. This translates into CASSSPGAPWSDEQFF.

V and J are TRBV25-1 and TRBJ1-2; no firm D call. Per germline, CDR1 MGHDK and CDR2 SYGVNS. The V gene lost 1 base and the J gene lost 4 bases, with 10 bases spanning the gap. The CDR3 length is 14 residues. The CDR3 reads CASSELGSRYGYTF. CDR3 bases: TGTGCCAGCAGTGAATTGGGCAGCCGCTATGGCTACACCTTC.

The chain combines TRBV6-6 with TRBJ2-2, with D unclear. The V gene's germline CDR1 is MNHNY and CDR2 SVGAGI (reference sequence). Trimming cost V 5 bases and J 5 bases, with 12 bases left between them. The CDR3 sequence is 14 residues long. CDR3 sequence reads: CASSPRPETGELFF. CDR3 bases: TGTGCCAGCAGTCCTCGACCTGAGACCGGGGAGCTGTTTTTT.

This chain connects TRBV23-1 to TRBJ1-2; TRBD1 matches 9 bases. TRBV23-1 is given ORF status, its function remaining uncertain. CDR3 size: 15 residues. V trimming: 4 bases; J trimming: 4 bases; junction bases outside the gene matches: 7. CDR3 coding DNA: TGCGCCAGCAGTCCACCCGGGACAGGGAGCTATGGCTACACCTTC. It is translated as CASSPPGTGSYGYTF.

V is TRBV9 and J is TRBJ2-7, with a weak D call TRBD1 (5 bases). The length of the CDR3 is 14 residues. CDR1 is SGDLS, CDR2 YYNGEE, per germline. V was clipped by 5 bases and J by 4 bases, with 16 bases between them. DNA of the CDR3: TGTGCCAGCAGGGGGTCCAGGGTTCGATACGAGCAGTACTTC. This encodes CASRGSRVRYEQYF.

A single count supports this clone. The chain combines TRBV5-4 with TRBJ2-3; D call uncertain. The CDR3 length is 16 residues. Per germline, CDR1 SGHNT and CDR2 YYREEE (reference sequence). V was trimmed by 0 bases and J by 0 bases, leaving 11 bases between them. CDR3 region: CASSLAKSHSTDTQYF. CDR3 in DNA: TGTGCCAGCAGCTTGGCCAAGTCTCACAGCACAGATACGCAGTATTTT.

For this clone: The junction and the germline gene differ at one end; a read error may be behind it. This chain uses TRBV7-2 with TRBJ2-7, with 7 bases fitting TRBD1. From germline, CDR1 is SGHTA and CDR2 FQGNSA. The CDR3 runs to 15 residues. CDR3 bases: TGTGCCAGCAGCCTAGCAGGGACAGCTTTCTCCGAGCAGTACTTC. This sequence encodes CASSLAGTAFSEQYF.

This chain connects TRBV11-2 to TRBJ1-6; D remains unclear. CDR1 SGHAT and CDR2 FQNNGV come from the germline V gene. Trimming removed 4 bases from V and 7 bases from J, with 2 bases in between. CDR3 length: 11 residues. The CDR3 sequence: CASSSNSPLHF. In DNA form, the CDR3 reads TGTGCCAGCAGCTCGAATTCACCCCTCCACTTT.

The V and J genes are TRBV7-3 and TRBJ2-5; TRBD1 aligns across 7 bases. The CDR3 consists of 14 residues. The germline V gene has CDR1 SGHTA and CDR2 FQGTGA. J gave up 1 base and V 3 bases, and 2 bases lay outside the gene matches. The DNA for the CDR3 is TGTGCCAGCAGCTTGGGGACAGCCCAAGAGACCCAGTACTTC. Translating it yields CASSLGTAQETQYF.

This clone was detected once. The chain links TRBV21-1 to TRBJ1-5; whether TRBD1, the table's D call, matches the DNA was not checked. TRBV21-1 corresponds to a pseudogene. The CDR3 contains 15 residues. The CDR3 loop is CARNTLGQGYQPQHF. The DNA of the CDR3 is TGTGCCAGGAACACGCTGGGACAGGGTTATCAGCCCCAGCATTTT.

The chain has TRBV19 and TRBJ2-7; 8 bases line up with TRBD1. J was trimmed by 4 bases and V by 1 base; bases with no gene match: 6. Germline V gives CDR1 LNHDA, CDR2 SQIVND (reference sequence). This CDR3 has 15 residues. As DNA, the CDR3 is TGTGCCAGTAGTATAGTCGGACAGGGTCCTTACGAGCAGTACTTC. It yields the protein CASSIVGQGPYEQYF.

The chain joins TRBV2 to TRBJ2-7, with D possibly TRBD2 on 6 matching bases. This CDR3 comprises 14 residues. The germline CDR1 and CDR2 sequences are SNHLY and FYNNEI. Trimming removed 4 bases at V and 0 bases at J, with 10 bases between. The CDR3 loop is CASSVRRVSYEQYF. DNA of the CDR3: TGTGCCAGCAGTGTCAGGAGGGTCTCCTACGAGCAGTACTTC.

The chain uses TRBV7-8 and TRBJ1-5; the D gene is possibly TRBD1 (6 bases). Between the trimmed V and J ends, which lost 5 bases and 1 base, there was a span of 15 bases. This CDR3 comprises 16 residues. Looked up from germline, CDR1 is SGHVS and CDR2 is FQNEAQ. The CDR3 DNA sequence: TGTGCCAGCAGCACGAACAGGGTTGAGAGCAATCAGCCCCAGCATTTT. Encoded protein: CASSTNRVESNQPQHF.

This sequence joins TRBV4-3 and TRBJ2-7; 8 bases map to TRBD1. This CDR3 contains 17 residues. Germline CDR1 reads LGHNA; CDR2 reads YSLEER. The ends lost 0 bases at V and 4 bases at J; junction bases unmatched: 11. This chain's CDR3 is CASSQDPRQGTYYEQYF. CDR3 nucleotide sequence: TGCGCCAGCAGCCAAGATCCGAGACAGGGGACATATTACGAGCAGTACTTC.

V is TRBV15 and J is TRBJ1-5, with no clear D. This CDR3 contains 13 residues. Trimming removed 0 bases at V and 6 bases at J, with 6 bases between. Germline V CDR1 and CDR2: LNHNV, YYDKDF (reference sequence). The CDR3 loop reads CATSRDKGQPQHF. The CDR3 region has the DNA TGTGCCACCAGCAGAGATAAGGGTCAGCCCCAGCATTTT.

The chain is built from TRBV7-2 and TRBJ2-7, with D hard to call. CDR3 length equals 14 residues. From germline, CDR1 is SGHTA and CDR2 FQGNSA. V dropped 1 base and J dropped 1 base, with 8 bases sitting between them. The CDR3 is CASSLVRRSYEQYF. For the CDR3, the DNA is TGTGCCAGCAGCTTAGTTCGCAGGTCCTACGAGCAGTACTTC.

The V gene is TRBV4-3, the J gene TRBJ2-7; possible D gene TRBD2, 6 bases. V lost 0 bases and J lost 0, with 12 bases in between. The CDR3 runs 16 residues. The germline V gene has CDR1 LGHNA and CDR2 YSLEER. CDR3 sequence: CASSQEGPAGSYEQYF. The CDR3 DNA reads TGCGCCAGCAGCCAAGAGGGTCCAGCGGGCTCCTACGAGCAGTACTTC.

The chain is built from TRBV2 and TRBJ2-5; TRBD2 matches 13 bases. J was trimmed by 3 bases and V by 7 bases; bases with no gene match: 20. Germline V gene lookup returns CDR1 SNHLY and CDR2 FYNNEI. CDR3 size: 20 residues. This CDR3 reads CASKPPWGTSGDKLKETQYF. The CDR3 region has the DNA TGTGCCAGCAAACCCCCATGGGGGACTAGCGGGGATAAACTTAAAGAGACCCAGTACTTC. The variable domain in full, with the rest retrieved from reference TRBV2 and TRBJ2-5, is EPEVTQTPSHQVTQMGQEVILRCVPISNHLYFYWYRQILGQKVEFLVSFYNNEISEKSEIFDDQFSVERPDGSNFTLKIRSTKLEDSAMYFCASKPPWGTSGDKLKETQYFGPGTRLLVL.

The chain combines TRBV29-1 with TRBJ1-4, with no clear D. Trimming shortened V by 1 base and J by 5 bases, and 5 bases separated the two germline ends. Germline values: CDR1 SQVTM, CDR2 ANQGSEA. The CDR3 runs 12 residues. Here the CDR3 DNA reads TGCAGCGTTGAAGTTCACAATGAAAAACTGTTTTTT. It yields the protein CSVEVHNEKLFF.

The genes are TRBV6-5 and TRBJ2-7; no clear D. The CDR3 covers 14 residues. The germline V gene encodes CDR1 MNHEY and CDR2 SVGAGI. Trimming took 8 bases from V and 2 from J, leaving 16 bases between them. The CDR3 nucleotides are TGTGCCAGCTCCCTAACGGCCGTTGCCTACGAGCAGTACTTC. This translates into CASSLTAVAYEQYF.

This chain joins TRBV11-1 and TRBJ1-1; unclear D gene. Per the germline V gene, CDR1 is SGHAT and CDR2 is FQDESV (reference sequence). Trimming shortened V by 5 bases and J by 1 base, and 11 bases separated the two germline ends. The CDR3 consists of 14 residues. The CDR3 here is CASSHRRRNTEAFF. The CDR3 bases are TGTGCCAGCAGCCACCGCCGACGGAACACTGAAGCTTTCTTT.

This chain uses TRBV6-5 with TRBJ1-2; no firm D call. V gave up 0 bases and J gave up 11 bases, with 16 bases separating them. This CDR3 spans 14 amino acids. Germline lookup yields CDR1 MNHEY and CDR2 SVGAGI. CDR3 sequence reads: CASSYSSVSTVYTF. The CDR3, as DNA: TGTGCCAGCAGTTACTCCTCAGTGTCTACAGTGTACACCTTC.

The chain joins TRBV10-2 to TRBJ1-4, with TRBD1 as a possible D gene (5 bases). The germline gives CDR1 WSHSY, CDR2 SAAADI. The CDR3 sequence is 12 residues long. V was pared by 7 bases and J by 7 bases, with 10 bases between. The CDR3 sequence is CASTRGGEKLFF. As DNA, the CDR3 is TGCGCCAGCACCCGCGGGGGTGAAAAACTGTTTTTT.

J is TRBJ2-3 and V is TRBV7-3; 9 bases are shared with TRBD2. This CDR3 has 17 residues. From germline, CDR1 is SGHTA and CDR2 FQGTGA. V trimming: 1 base; J trimming: 0 bases; junction bases outside the gene matches: 5. In DNA, the CDR3 is TGTGCCAGCAGCTTAAGGGCGGGAGGGGCTAGCACAGATACGCAGTATTTT. It encodes CASSLRAGGASTDTQYF.

This chain links TRBV5-4 with TRBJ2-7; 10 nucleotides align to TRBD1. The CDR3 has 13 residues. V lost 2 bases to trimming and J lost 5 bases; unmatched junction nucleotides: 1. Germline assignment: CDR1 SGHNT and CDR2 YYREEE (reference sequence). The CDR3, as DNA: TGTGCCAGCAGCTTAGGACAGGGGGACGAGCAGTACTTC. This codes for CASSLGQGDEQYF.

The V and J genes are TRBV15 and TRBJ1-1; possible D gene TRBD1, 5 bases. V was shortened by 1 base and J by 7 bases, with 13 bases between the two germline ends. The germline V gene has CDR1 LNHNV and CDR2 YYDKDF (reference sequence). The CDR3 spans 14 residues. This CDR3 is CATSRVAGDGEAFF. DNA for the CDR3: TGTGCCACCAGCAGAGTGGCGGGGGACGGTGAAGCTTTCTTT.

This chain joins TRBV12-5 and TRBJ2-3; D is perhaps TRBD1 or TRBD2 (6 bases each). Trimming stripped 7 bases from V and 0 bases from J, with 26 bases between. CDR3 length: 19 residues. The germline V gene encodes CDR1 LGHNT and CDR2 FRNRAP. The CDR3 sequence is CASAQGGKGGTSSTDTQYF. The CDR3 DNA is TGTGCTAGTGCCCAAGGGGGGAAAGGCGGGACTTCTAGCACAGATACGCAGTATTTT.